These 30 T cell receptor beta chains were all obtained from the same sample, sequenced in a study of immune cell composition in non-small cell lung cancer. Normal lung was sampled as far from the tumour as possible, at least 3 cm. Produced via immunoSEQ multiplex PCR; TCRdb's table is partial and in-frame only. The profile shows about 1,700 clones, less than 75% of them singletons. The sequenced material came from non-adjacent lung tissue. These receptors came from a human donor with non-small cell lung cancer.

This clone was observed once. The rearrangement uses TRBV28 and TRBJ2-5, with 10 bases that match TRBD1. The CDR3 has 17 residues. CDR1 is MDHEN and CDR2 is SYDVKM in the germline V gene. The ends lost 3 bases at V and 3 bases at J; junction bases unmatched: 10. This CDR3 is CASSFNLWGQGKETQYF. The CDR3 DNA sequence: TGTGCCAGCAGTTTCAATCTCTGGGGACAGGGGAAAGAGACCCAGTACTTC.

The V and J genes are TRBV5-1 and TRBJ1-2, with D possibly TRBD1 on 5 matching bases. The CDR3 runs 14 residues. Germline V CDR1 and CDR2: SGHRS, YFSETQ. With 5 bases removed from V and 0 bases from J, the gap between germline ends came to 11 bases. CDR3 amino acids: CASSTGQANYGYTF. DNA of the CDR3: TGCGCCAGCAGTACAGGACAAGCTAACTATGGCTACACCTTC.

This clone has more than one count but fewer than ten. This chain joins TRBV29-1 and TRBJ1-1; 7 nucleotides match TRBD1. The CDR3 has 13 residues. V trimming: 5 bases; J trimming: 0 bases; junction bases outside the gene matches: 3. Germline CDR1 and CDR2: SQVTM and ANQGSEA. CDR3 residues: CSVTGALNTEAFF. For the CDR3, the DNA is TGCAGCGTTACAGGGGCTTTGAACACTGAAGCTTTCTTT.

V and J are TRBV7-3 and TRBJ1-1; TRBD1 matches 7 bases. The germline CDR1 and CDR2 sequences are SGHTA and FQGTGA. This CDR3 has 13 residues. The ends lost 5 bases at V and 4 bases at J; junction bases unmatched: 4. The CDR3 loop reads CASSHQGGTEAFF. The DNA for the CDR3 is TGTGCCAGCAGCCATCAGGGGGGCACTGAAGCTTTCTTT.

The chain recombines TRBV13 with TRBJ2-4, with D possibly TRBD2 on 5 matching bases. The V gene's germline CDR1 is PRHDT and CDR2 FYEKMQ (reference sequence). CDR3 length: 16 residues. V dropped 9 bases and J dropped 1 base, with 19 bases sitting between them. DNA for the CDR3: TGTGCCAGTTTTTCAAGTGAGGGTAGGGCCAAAAACATTCAGTACTTC. It specifies CASFSSEGRAKNIQYF.

The gene calls are TRBV6-5 and TRBJ2-1; 14 bases fit TRBD2. V dropped 4 bases and J dropped 6; count of bases not matched to a gene: 2. The CDR3 is 15 residues long. In germline, CDR1 is MNHEY, CDR2 SVGAGI. The CDR3 sequence: CASSSGTSGGNEQFF. The CDR3 DNA reads as TGTGCCAGCAGTTCAGGGACTAGCGGGGGCAATGAGCAGTTCTTC.

J is TRBJ2-7 and V is TRBV30; 9 bases fit TRBD2. The CDR3 totals 12 residues. Unmatched junction bases numbered 0, after V lost 4 bases and J lost 2 bases. Germline V gene sequence: CDR1 GTSNPN, CDR2 SVGIG (reference sequence). CDR3: CAWTSGAYEQYF. The CDR3 nucleotides are TGTGCCTGGACTAGCGGGGCCTACGAGCAGTACTTC.

J is TRBJ1-4 and V is TRBV7-9; D perhaps matches TRBD1 (6 bases). The germline gives CDR1 SEHNR, CDR2 FQNEAQ (reference sequence). V was trimmed by 5 bases and J by 10 bases, leaving 17 bases between them. This CDR3 comprises 14 residues. CDR3 residues: CASSHARGQVKLFF. In DNA form, the CDR3 reads TGTGCCAGCAGCCACGCGCGGGGGCAGGTAAAACTGTTTTTT.

The chain couples TRBV19 to TRBJ1-1; the D gene is possibly TRBD1 (5 bases). Trimming pared 7 bases from V and 1 base from J, leaving 10 bases between. CDR3 length: 13 residues. Germline assignment: CDR1 LNHDA and CDR2 SQIVND (reference sequence). The CDR3 loop reads CASTPGKNTEAFF. The CDR3 coding sequence is TGTGCCAGTACCCCAGGGAAGAACACTGAAGCTTTCTTT.

The rearrangement links TRBV5-6 to TRBJ2-1; D possibly corresponds to TRBD1 (6 bases). V lost 4 bases and J 7 bases, leaving 18 bases between the germline ends. The CDR3 totals 15 residues. Germline V CDR1 and CDR2: SGHDT, YYEEEE. In DNA form, the CDR3 reads TGTGCCAGCAGCGACGATGGGACAATAAGAAATGAGCAGTTCTTC. Translated: CASSDDGTIRNEQFF. The complete variable domain, with remaining parts taken from reference TRBV5-6 and TRBJ2-1, reads DAGVTQSPTHLIKTRGQQVTLRCSPKSGHDTVSWYQQALGQGPQFIFQYYEEEERQRGNFPDRFSGHQFPNYSSELNVNALLLGDSALYLCASSDDGTIRNEQFFGPGTRLTVL.

The V call is TRBV5-6, the J call TRBJ2-3; 14 positions match TRBD2. This CDR3 comprises 16 residues. After removal of 5 bases from V and 3 bases from J, the junction contained 5 bases not matched to a gene. Germline-derived CDR1 and CDR2 are SGHDT and YYEEEE. The CDR3 sequence is CASRFRLAGGTDTQYF. In nucleotides, the CDR3 is TGTGCCAGCAGGTTTAGACTAGCGGGGGGGACAGATACGCAGTATTTT.

This clone has just a few counts. The chain has TRBV28 and TRBJ2-7; 7 nucleotides match TRBD2. The CDR3 has 12 residues. V gave up 6 bases and J gave up 2 bases; unmatched junction bases: 1. In germline, CDR1 is MDHEN, CDR2 SYDVKM. CDR3 protein: CASRGGTYEQYF. The DNA of the CDR3 is TGTGCCAGCAGGGGGGGGACCTACGAGCAGTACTTC.

This clone was counted a few times. V usage is TRBV7-3 and J usage is TRBJ2-7, with TRBD1 matching over 8 bases. The J segment lost 3 bases and the V segment lost 2 bases, leaving 9 bases of the junction unmatched. Germline CDR1 is SGHTA and CDR2 is FQGTGA. The CDR3 totals 16 residues. CDR3 coding DNA: TGTGCCAGCAGCTTAGTTTTTGGACAGGGCATCTACGAGCAGTACTTC. Translated: CASSLVFGQGIYEQYF.

This chain connects TRBV5-5 to TRBJ2-1; unclear D gene. CDR1 is SGHKS and CDR2 is YYEKEE in the germline V gene (reference sequence). Trimming removed 0 bases at V and 9 bases at J, with 10 bases between. CDR3 size: 13 residues. The CDR3 spells CASSLVGYGEQFF. Written as DNA, the CDR3 is TGTGCCAGCAGCTTGGTCGGTTACGGTGAGCAGTTCTTC. Using reference TRBV5-5 and TRBJ2-1 for the parts outside the CDR3, the full variable domain is DAGVTQSPTHLIKTRGQQVTLRCSPISGHKSVSWYQQVLGQGPQFIFQYYEKEERGRGNFPDRFSARQFPNYSSELNVNALLLGDSALYLCASSLVGYGEQFFGPGTRLTVL.

V and J are TRBV28 and TRBJ1-4, with a possible D match to TRBD1 (6 bases). V was cut by 6 bases and J by 8 bases, with 19 bases left in between. CDR1 and CDR2 from the germline V gene are MDHEN and SYDVKM. The CDR3 loop spans 15 amino acids. CDR3 coding DNA: TGTGCCAGCAGAGTCGATCGGGGGGGCGGGGAAAAACTGTTTTTT. It codes for CASRVDRGGGEKLFF.

This clone is judged large. This chain connects TRBV10-3 to TRBJ1-5, with D tentatively TRBD1 (6 bases). The CDR3 has 13 residues. Germline-derived CDR1 and CDR2 are ENHRY and SYGVKD. Trimming took 6 bases from V and 7 from J, leaving 13 bases between them. This chain's CDR3 is CAIRGDIDQPQHF. DNA of the CDR3: TGTGCCATCAGGGGGGACATCGACCAGCCCCAGCATTTT.

The chain is built from TRBV19 and TRBJ2-1; 8 nucleotides agree with TRBD2. Germline V gene lookup returns CDR1 LNHDA and CDR2 SQIVND (reference sequence). V dropped 3 bases and J dropped 5; count of bases not matched to a gene: 3. The CDR3 has 14 residues. The CDR3 DNA follows: TGTGCCAGTAGTATTCGGGGGGGGCACAATGAGCAGTTCTTC. Amino acid sequence: CASSIRGGHNEQFF.

V is TRBV28 and J is TRBJ1-2; D uncertain. The germline CDR1 and CDR2 sequences are MDHEN and SYDVKM. CDR3 length equals 14 residues. Trimming removed 5 bases from V and 8 bases from J, with 18 bases in between. CDR3 amino acids: CASSITGGDWGYTF. In DNA, the CDR3 is TGTGCCAGCAGTATCACGGGCGGGGATTGGGGCTACACCTTC.

There are a few counts of this clone. CDR3 nucleotide sequence: TGTGCCAGCAGCTTGGGGGGGCCCCGCGAAAACATTCAGTACTTC. Its translation is CASSLGGPRENIQYF. The V call is TRBV5-4, the J call TRBJ2-4; possibly TRBD1 for D (6 bases). The CDR3 runs 15 residues. In germline, CDR1 is SGHNT, CDR2 YYREEE (reference sequence). Trimming shortened V by 0 bases and J by 5 bases, and 12 bases separated the two germline ends.

V and J are TRBV6-4 and TRBJ2-1; 13 bases match TRBD2. Germline trimming cut 2 bases from V and 6 bases from J; bases unmatched to any gene: 13. CDR1 is MRHNA, CDR2 SNTAGT, per germline. The CDR3 has 19 residues. The CDR3 here is CASSDPGLAGQRPVNEQFF. The CDR3 nucleotides read TGTGCCAGCAGTGACCCGGGACTAGCGGGGCAACGCCCCGTCAATGAGCAGTTCTTC.

The rearrangement joins TRBV4-1 to TRBJ2-1, with TRBD1 as a possible D gene (6 bases). This CDR3 contains 14 residues. Germline V gene sequence: CDR1 MGHRA, CDR2 YSYEKL. The ends were cut back, 1 base at V and 4 bases at J, with 8 bases in the middle. This chain's CDR3 is CASSQGTGYNEQFF. The CDR3 DNA reads as TGCGCCAGCAGCCAAGGCACAGGGTACAATGAGCAGTTCTTC.

Judged by abundance, this clone is large. This chain links TRBV2 with TRBJ2-6; D might be TRBD2 (5 bases). The V gene lost 6 bases and the J gene lost 2 bases, with 14 bases spanning the gap. The CDR3 has 16 residues. CDR1 SNHLY and CDR2 FYNNEI come from the germline V gene. Written as DNA, the CDR3 is TGTGCCAGCAGCGCCGAGGGTTTCACTGGGGCCAACGTCCTGACTTTC. It codes for CASSAEGFTGANVLTF. Complete variable domain (other parts from reference TRBV2 and TRBJ2-6): EPEVTQTPSHQVTQMGQEVILRCVPISNHLYFYWYRQILGQKVEFLVSFYNNEISEKSEIFDDQFSVERPDGSNFTLKIRSTKLEDSAMYFCASSAEGFTGANVLTFGAGSRLTVL.

The V and J genes are TRBV10-1 and TRBJ2-7, with no clear D. The CDR3 is 13 amino acids. Trimming removed 2 bases from V and 0 bases from J, with 5 bases in between. The germline V gene encodes CDR1 WNHNN and CDR2 SYGVQD (reference sequence). The CDR3 DNA reads TGCGCCAGCAGTGAGGCAGTCTCCTACGAGCAGTACTTC. This codes for CASSEAVSYEQYF.

This clone is labeled large (0.1 to 1%). V usage is TRBV2 and J usage is TRBJ2-5; D perhaps matches TRBD2 (7 bases). Trimming left V 8 bases short and J 9 bases short, with 16 bases between. Germline values: CDR1 SNHLY, CDR2 FYNNEI. This CDR3 region has 12 residues. The CDR3 bases are TGTGCCAGCGGAGGGGGGGGAGGGCCCCAGTACTTC. Its protein is CASGGGGGPQYF. The variable domain in full, with the rest retrieved from reference TRBV2 and TRBJ2-5, is EPEVTQTPSHQVTQMGQEVILRCVPISNHLYFYWYRQILGQKVEFLVSFYNNEISEKSEIFDDQFSVERPDGSNFTLKIRSTKLEDSAMYFCASGGGGGPQYFGPGTRLLVL.

This chain connects TRBV27 to TRBJ1-6; TRBD1 might be the D (6 bases). The CDR3 length is 14 residues. In germline, CDR1 is MNHEY, CDR2 SMNVEV (reference sequence). V lost 5 bases and J lost 6, with 11 bases in between. CDR3 sequence: CASSDKGVNSPLHF. The DNA for the CDR3 is TGTGCCAGCAGTGACAAGGGGGTTAATTCACCCCTCCACTTT.

The chain links TRBV7-8 to TRBJ2-5; 8 positions match TRBD1. Gene TRBJ2-7 matches the end of the DNA better, so the J call may be wrong. The CDR3 extends over 16 amino acids. In germline, CDR1 is SGHVS, CDR2 FQNEAQ. The CDR3 DNA reads TGTGCCAGCAGTTTTCGTACCGGGACAGGATCCTACGAGCAGTACTTC. Its protein is CASSFRTGTGSYEQYF.

This clone occurred a few times. The chain links TRBV6-6 to TRBJ2-1; the D gene is possibly TRBD2 (6 bases). The length of the CDR3 is 16 residues. Germline lookup yields CDR1 MNHNY and CDR2 SVGAGI (reference sequence). The V end was cut by 4 bases, the J end by 3 bases, with 16 bases between. CDR3 sequence: CASSFHLSGYYNEQFF. The DNA for the CDR3 is TGTGCCAGCAGTTTCCACCTCAGCGGGTACTACAATGAGCAGTTCTTC.

The chain combines TRBV5-4 with TRBJ2-1; the match to TRBD2 covers 8 bases. The CDR3 length is 15 residues. Trimming cost V 0 bases and J 5 bases; bases outside gene matches: 4. Germline V gene sequence: CDR1 SGHNT, CDR2 YYREEE (reference sequence). CDR3 amino acids: CASSLGLAGNNEQFF. The DNA of the CDR3 is TGTGCCAGCAGCTTGGGTTTAGCGGGGAACAATGAGCAGTTCTTC.

The chain combines TRBV6-5 with TRBJ1-6, with TRBD1 matching over 9 bases. J lost 7 bases, V lost 5 bases, and 6 bases had no gene match. The CDR3 contains 15 residues. CDR1 and CDR2 from the germline V gene are MNHEY and SVGAGI. This CDR3 is CASSKPGQGNSPLHF. The CDR3 region has the DNA TGTGCCAGCAGTAAGCCGGGACAGGGAAATTCACCCCTCCACTTT.

This clone was seen once. CDR3 DNA: TGTGCCAGCTCACCACTCCCAGGGGGCGAGCAGTACTTC. Translating gives CASSPLPGGEQYF. The V call is TRBV18, the J call TRBJ2-7; 7 bases align to TRBD1. Looked up from germline, CDR1 is KGHSH and CDR2 is LQKENI. V lost 1 base and J lost 6; bases outside the gene matches: 3. The CDR3 sequence is 13 residues long.